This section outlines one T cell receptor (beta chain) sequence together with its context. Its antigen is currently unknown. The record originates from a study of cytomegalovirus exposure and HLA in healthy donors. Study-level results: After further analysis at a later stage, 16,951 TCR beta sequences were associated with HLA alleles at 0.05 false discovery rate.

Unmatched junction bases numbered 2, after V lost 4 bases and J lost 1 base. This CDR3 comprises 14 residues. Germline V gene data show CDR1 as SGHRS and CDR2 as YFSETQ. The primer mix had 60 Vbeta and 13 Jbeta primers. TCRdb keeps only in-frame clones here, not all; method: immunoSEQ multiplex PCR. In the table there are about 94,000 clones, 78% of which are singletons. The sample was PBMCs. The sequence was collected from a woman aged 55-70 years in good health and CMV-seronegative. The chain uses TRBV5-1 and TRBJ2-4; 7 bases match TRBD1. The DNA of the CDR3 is TGCGCCAGCAGCGGGGGACAGGCCAAAAACATTCAGTACTTC. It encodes CASSGGQAKNIQYF. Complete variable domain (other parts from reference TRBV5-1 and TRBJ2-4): KAGVTQTPRYLIKTRGQQVTLSCSPISGHRSVSWYQQTPGQGLQFLFEYFSETQRNKGNFPGRFSGRQFSNSRSEMNVSTLELGDSALYLCASSGGQAKNIQYFGAGTRLSVL.